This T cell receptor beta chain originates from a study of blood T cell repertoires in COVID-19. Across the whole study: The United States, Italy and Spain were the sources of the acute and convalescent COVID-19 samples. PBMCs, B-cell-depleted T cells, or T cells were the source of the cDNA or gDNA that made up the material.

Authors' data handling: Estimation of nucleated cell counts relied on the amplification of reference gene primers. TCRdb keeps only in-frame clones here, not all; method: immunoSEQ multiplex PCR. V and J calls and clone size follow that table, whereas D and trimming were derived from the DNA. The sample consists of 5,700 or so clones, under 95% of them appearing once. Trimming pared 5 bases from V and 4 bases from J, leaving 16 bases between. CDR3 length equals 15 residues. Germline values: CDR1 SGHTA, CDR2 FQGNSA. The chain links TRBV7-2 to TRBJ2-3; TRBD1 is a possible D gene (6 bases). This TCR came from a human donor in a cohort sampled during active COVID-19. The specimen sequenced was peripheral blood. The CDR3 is CASSPQGMGADTQYF. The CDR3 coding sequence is TGTGCCAGCAGCCCACAGGGAATGGGCGCAGATACGCAGTATTTT.